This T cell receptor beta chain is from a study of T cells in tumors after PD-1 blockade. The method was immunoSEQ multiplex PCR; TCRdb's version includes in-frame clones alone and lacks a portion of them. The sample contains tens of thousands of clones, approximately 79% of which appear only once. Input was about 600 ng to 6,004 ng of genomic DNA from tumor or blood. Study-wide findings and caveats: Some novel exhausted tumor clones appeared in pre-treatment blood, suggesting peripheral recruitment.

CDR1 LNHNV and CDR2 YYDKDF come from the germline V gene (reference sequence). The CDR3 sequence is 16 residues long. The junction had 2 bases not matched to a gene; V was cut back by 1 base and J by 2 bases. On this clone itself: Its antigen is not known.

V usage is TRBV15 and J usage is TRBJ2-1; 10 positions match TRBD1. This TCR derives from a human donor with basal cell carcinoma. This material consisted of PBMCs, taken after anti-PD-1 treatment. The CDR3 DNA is TGTGCCACCAGCAGAGTCGGGACAGGGGCCTACAATGAGCAGTTCTTC. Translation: CATSRVGTGAYNEQFF.